This T cell receptor beta chain is drawn from a study of CD4 T cells in relation to SARS-CoV-2 and coronaviruses. A remark on this clone: Its antigen is still unknown.

There are 14 residues in the CDR3. Trimming pared 4 bases from V and 1 base from J, leaving 10 bases between. The germline gives CDR1 MNHEY, CDR2 SVGAGI. Study results and caveats: About 64% of donors had memory CD4+ clonotypes crossrecognizing SARS-CoV-2 and common cold coronavirus spike.

Before the COVID-19 pandemic, during about 2011-2019, CD4+ T cells were taken from unexposed donors. CD4+ T cells were isolated from the cells after roughly 11 days of culture. Repertoires were generated with immunoSEQ multiplex PCR, while TCRdb's copy carries only in-frame clones and drops some. The sample carries roughly 30,000 clones, 70% to 80% recorded once. The material sequenced was CD4+ T cells from PBMCs, cultured in vitro. The rearrangement uses TRBV6-5 and TRBJ1-1, with D hard to call. This TCR was sampled from a human donor in good health. The CDR3 DNA reads as TGTGCCAGCAGTTTGACCGAGGGGAACACTGAAGCTTTCTTT. This translates into CASSLTEGNTEAFF.